These 25 T cell receptor beta chains originate from one sample sequenced in a study of blood T cells in healthy people across ages. A second PCR of 7 to 11 cycles used a sample-barcoded 5' primer and a J-beta primer mix. TCRdb reprocessed the 5' RACE reads with MiXCR, giving one entry per CDR3 protein. This sample has 450,000 to 700,000 distinct CDR3 sequences, with 25% to 30% found just once. Sample: blood. Source of these receptors: a woman aged 70-85 years in good health.

This clonotype was counted only a few times. V usage is TRBV7-9 and J usage is TRBJ1-1; 7 bases are a match to TRBD1. There are 14 residues in the CDR3. The ends lost 5 bases at V and 2 bases at J; junction bases unmatched: 5. Germline CDR1 is SEHNR and CDR2 is FQNEAQ (reference sequence). Written as DNA, the CDR3 is TGTGCCAGCAGCGCCGACAGGGACAACACTGAAGCTTTCTTT. Its translation: CASSADRDNTEAFF.

The V gene is TRBV5-1, the J gene TRBJ2-3; D possibly matches TRBD1 or TRBD2 (6 bases each). Germline V CDR1 and CDR2: SGHRS, YFSETQ. V was shortened by 2 bases and J by 3 bases, with 13 bases between the two germline ends. This CDR3 is 15 amino acids long. CDR3 DNA sequence: TGCGCCAGCAGCTTCGCGACAGGAGGGACAGATACGCAGTATTTT. It codes for CASSFATGGTDTQYF. Supplemented by reference TRBV5-1 and TRBJ2-3, the full variable domain reads KAGVTQTPRYLIKTRGQQVTLSCSPISGHRSVSWYQQTPGQGLQFLFEYFSETQRNKGNFPGRFSGRQFSNSRSEMNVSTLELGDSALYLCASSFATGGTDTQYFGPGTRLTVL.

About this clonotype: It is unclear where the CDR3 begins or ends on the DNA, so no DNA is shown, and the CDR3 is as TCRdb lists it. The V gene is TRBV29-1, the J gene TRBJ2-7; the D segment call TRBD1 is taken from the table without a DNA check. The V gene's germline CDR1 is SQVTM and CDR2 ANQGSEA. The CDR3 comprises 15 residues, both ends counted. The CDR3 sequence: CSVEVAPGATYEQCF.

Written as DNA, the CDR3 is TGTGCCACCGATGAGGGACGCTTGAACACTGAAGCTTTCTTT. Its protein is CATDEGRLNTEAFF. The chain is built from TRBV12-3 or TRBV12-4 and TRBJ1-1, with a tentative D call TRBD1 (5 bases). Trimming stripped 10 bases from V and 0 bases from J, with 15 bases between. The CDR3 totals 14 residues.

This clonotype has only a few counts. The rearrangement uses TRBV6-5 and TRBJ1-1, with 9 bases lining up with TRBD1. The CDR3 totals 15 residues. Germline V lookup: CDR1 MNHEY, CDR2 SVGAGI. V gave up 5 bases and J gave up 1 base; unmatched junction bases: 5. CDR3 sequence reads: CASSTTGGGNTEAFF. CDR3 sequence (DNA): TGTGCCAGCAGTACAACAGGGGGCGGGAACACTGAAGCTTTCTTT.

This clonotype occurred a few times. This rearrangement joins TRBV5-1 to TRBJ1-4, with D unresolved. Trimming pared 2 bases from V and 4 bases from J, leaving 6 bases between. This CDR3 has 13 residues. The V gene's germline CDR1 is SGHRS and CDR2 YFSETQ. This CDR3 is CASSFFLNEKLFF. Here the CDR3 DNA reads TGCGCCAGCAGCTTCTTCCTTAATGAAAAACTGTTTTTT. Full variable domain (outside the CDR3, taken from reference TRBV5-1 and TRBJ1-4): KAGVTQTPRYLIKTRGQQVTLSCSPISGHRSVSWYQQTPGQGLQFLFEYFSETQRNKGNFPGRFSGRQFSNSRSEMNVSTLELGDSALYLCASSFFLNEKLFFGSGTQLSVL.

The chain employs TRBV25-1 and TRBJ2-2; D remains ambiguous. Germline lookup yields CDR1 MGHDK and CDR2 SYGVNS. CDR3 length: 15 residues. V dropped 1 base and J dropped 6 bases, with 12 bases sitting between them. The CDR3 sequence: CASSELQQSAGELFF. CDR3 nucleotide sequence: TGTGCCAGCAGTGAATTGCAGCAATCAGCCGGGGAGCTGTTTTTT. Together with reference TRBV25-1 and TRBJ2-2, the CDR3 gives the full variable domain: EADIYQTPRYLVIGTGKKITLECSQTMGHDKMYWYQQDPGMELHLIHYSYGVNSTEKGDLSSESTVSRIRTEHFPLTLESARPSHTSQYLCASSELQQSAGELFFGEGSRLTVL.

This clonotype came up a few times. The V call is TRBV7-2, the J call TRBJ2-4, with TRBD2 matching over 7 bases. CDR1 is SGHTA and CDR2 is FQGNSA in the germline V gene. The length of the CDR3 is 13 residues. With V trimmed by 11 bases and J by 9 bases, 13 bases remained unmatched. CDR3 nucleotide sequence: TGTGCCTTTGGGGGGGGAGGGGATGGCATTCAGTACTTC. Encoded protein: CAFGGGGDGIQYF.

This clonotype occurred a few times. The chain is built from TRBV7-2 and TRBJ2-3, with a tentative D call TRBD1 (6 bases). Germline V gene sequence: CDR1 SGHTA, CDR2 FQGNSA. The CDR3 consists of 19 residues. The V end lost 3 bases, the J end lost 0 bases, and 22 bases lay between the germline ends. CDR3: CASSLGFGQLKPSTDTQYF. CDR3 DNA sequence: TGTGCCAGCAGCTTGGGGTTCGGACAGCTAAAACCCAGCACAGATACGCAGTATTTT.

This clonotype was picked up a small number of times. This rearrangement joins TRBV6-5 to TRBJ1-4, with D unresolved. V gave up 6 bases and J gave up 8 bases, with 16 bases separating them. This CDR3 is built from 14 residues. Germline V gene data show CDR1 as MNHEY and CDR2 as SVGAGI. The CDR3 DNA reads as TGTGCCAGCAGCTCGACCTATCGAAAGGAAAAACTGTTTTTT. Protein product: CASSSTYRKEKLFF.

The rearrangement joins TRBV30 to TRBJ2-5, with unresolved D. The DNA end is a closer match to TRBJ2-1, so the J assignment may be wrong. CDR1 GTSNPN and CDR2 SVGIG come from the germline V gene (reference sequence). This CDR3 has 12 amino acids. CDR3 sequence (DNA): TGTGCCTGGATGCGCGGCTACAATGAGCAGTTCTTC. This translates into CAWMRGYNEQFF.

This clonotype was counted between two and nine times. The J gene is TRBJ2-3, the V gene TRBV12-5; D might be TRBD1 (6 bases). V was shortened by 4 bases and J by 2 bases, with 13 bases between the two germline ends. The CDR3 is made up of 15 amino acids. From germline, CDR1 is LGHNT and CDR2 FRNRAP. This chain's CDR3 is CASGSRGQTTDTQYF. The CDR3 DNA is TGTGCTAGTGGTTCCAGGGGACAAACCACAGATACGCAGTATTTT.

CDR3 sequence (DNA): TGTGCCAGCAGCCGAATGGGTCAGCCCCAGCATTTT. It is translated as CASSRMGQPQHF. J is TRBJ1-5 and V is TRBV7-2; D unresolved. Trimming stripped 5 bases from V and 6 bases from J, with 8 bases between. Germline V gene sequence: CDR1 SGHTA, CDR2 FQGNSA. This CDR3 is built from 12 residues.

The chain uses TRBV5-5 and TRBJ1-1; TRBD1 is a possible D gene (5 bases). Germline V gene lookup returns CDR1 SGHKS and CDR2 YYEKEE (reference sequence). The CDR3 sequence is 16 residues long. V lost 6 bases to trimming and J lost 3 bases, with 21 bases between them. CDR3 bases: TGTGCCAGCACCTTAATCGTGAGGATAGGGGACACTGAAGCTTTCTTT. Amino acid sequence: CASTLIVRIGDTEAFF.

In its sample, this clonotype was seen a few times. The rearrangement joins TRBV5-1 to TRBJ1-4, with a tentative D call TRBD1 (5 bases). The CDR3 has 14 amino acids. The V gene lost 4 bases and the J gene lost 8 bases, with 15 bases spanning the gap. The germline V gene encodes CDR1 SGHRS and CDR2 YFSETQ. CDR3 residues: CASSPRGGEEKLFF. CDR3 nucleotide sequence: TGCGCCAGCAGCCCCCGGGGGGGGGAAGAAAAACTGTTTTTT. Supplemented by reference TRBV5-1 and TRBJ1-4, the full variable domain reads KAGVTQTPRYLIKTRGQQVTLSCSPISGHRSVSWYQQTPGQGLQFLFEYFSETQRNKGNFPGRFSGRQFSNSRSEMNVSTLELGDSALYLCASSPRGGEEKLFFGSGTQLSVL.

Concerning this clonotype: A junction boundary mismatches the germline segment, possibly from a read error. The chain carries TRBV12-3 or TRBV12-4 and TRBJ2-3; no firm D call. This CDR3 comprises 13 residues. The CDR3 region has the DNA TGTGCCAGCAGTTTCAAGGGCGCAGATGCGCAGTATTTT. Translating it yields CASSFKGADAQYF.

This clonotype appeared a few times. The V call is TRBV9, the J call TRBJ2-1; 10 bases align to TRBD2. The V gene's germline CDR1 is SGDLS and CDR2 YYNGEE. Trimming took 0 bases from V and 7 from J; bases not matched to a gene: 4. The CDR3 spans 15 residues. The CDR3 sequence: CASSVELAGWNEQFF. The CDR3 DNA reads TGTGCCAGCAGCGTAGAACTAGCGGGGTGGAATGAGCAGTTCTTC.

The chain joins TRBV9 to TRBJ2-5, with D possibly being TRBD2 (5 bases). Trimming stripped 7 bases from V and 1 base from J, with 11 bases between. The CDR3 consists of 13 residues. CDR1 is SGDLS and CDR2 is YYNGEE in the germline V gene. CDR3: CASGRGPQETQYF. CDR3 nucleotide sequence: TGTGCCAGCGGAAGAGGGCCCCAAGAGACCCAGTACTTC.

The table lists this clonotype with a few counts. The chain joins TRBV6-6 to TRBJ1-4; D possibly corresponds to TRBD1 (5 bases). V was clipped by 6 bases and J by 7 bases, with 15 bases between them. The CDR3 is made up of 14 amino acids. Germline CDR1 reads MNHNY; CDR2 reads SVGAGI (reference sequence). CDR3 DNA: TGTGCCAGCAGGTATCTGGGGCGCAGTGAAAAACTGTTTTTT. This encodes CASRYLGRSEKLFF.

This chain connects TRBV6-2 or TRBV6-3 to TRBJ2-3; D gene unclear. Germline V gene data show CDR1 as MNHEY and CDR2 as SVGEGT. V was pared by 9 bases and J by 2 bases, with 12 bases between. The CDR3 has 13 residues. The CDR3 protein is CASSTRPTDTQYF. The CDR3 DNA sequence: TGTGCCAGTTCGACAAGACCCACAGATACGCAGTATTTT.

This clonotype was detected a few times. The genes are TRBV12-3 or TRBV12-4 and TRBJ2-5, with 14 positions matching TRBD2. Matching the DNA end better, TRBJ2-1 makes the J call doubtful. The CDR3 spans 13 residues. CDR3 sequence: CASSGLAGDEQFF. The CDR3 nucleotides read TGTGCCAGCTCGGGACTAGCGGGGGATGAGCAGTTCTTC.

The V and J genes are TRBV7-2 and TRBJ2-7, with 7 bases aligning to TRBD1. CDR3 length equals 15 residues. In germline, CDR1 is SGHTA, CDR2 FQGNSA. Trimming took 1 base from V and 2 from J; bases not matched to a gene: 5. DNA for the CDR3: TGTGCCAGCAGCTTAGAAGGGACAGTACCCTACGAGCAGTACTTC. Protein product: CASSLEGTVPYEQYF.

This clonotype has a handful of counts. This chain joins TRBV3-1 and TRBJ1-4; D is ambiguous. V was pared by 1 base and J by 2 bases, with 5 bases between. CDR3 length: 14 amino acids. Looked up from germline, CDR1 is LGHDT and CDR2 is YNNKEL (reference sequence). The CDR3 region is CASSQAGTNEKLFF. The CDR3 DNA follows: TGTGCCAGCAGCCAAGCTGGGACTAATGAAAAACTGTTTTTT.

The CDR3 sequence: CASSQDRTVGKAFF. CDR3 in DNA: TGTGCCAGCAGCCAAGATCGGACCGTCGGTAAAGCTTTCTTT. The chain couples TRBV3-1 to TRBJ1-1; D is unresolved. Trimming shortened V by 0 bases and J by 9 bases, and 14 bases separated the two germline ends. The length of the CDR3 is 14 residues. The germline gives CDR1 LGHDT, CDR2 YNNKEL (reference sequence).

This clonotype was observed a few times. This chain uses TRBV7-2 with TRBJ2-7, with D possibly matching TRBD1 (7 bases). V was clipped by 5 bases and J by 4 bases, with 18 bases between them. The CDR3 runs to 15 residues. Per germline, CDR1 SGHTA and CDR2 FQGNSA. CDR3 in DNA: TGTGCCAGCAGCAAACAGGGGACTGGTGAGTACGAGCAGTACTTC. Translated, it gives CASSKQGTGEYEQYF.